This T cell receptor beta chain was retrieved from a study of radiotherapy plus CTLA-4 blockade in lung cancer. Study findings and constraints: Among reported predictors of response, early blood T cell clone dynamics with interferon-beta performed best. Blood TCR clones of tumor origin expanded after radiotherapy plus ipilimumab.

The protocol was immunoSEQ multiplex PCR, while the TCRdb copy is restricted to in-frame clones and leaves out a portion. The sample shows under 70,000 clones, 70% to 85% of them seen only once. Trimming pared 5 bases from V and 0 bases from J, leaving 14 bases between. The germline V gene encodes CDR1 SEHNR and CDR2 FQNEAQ (reference sequence). The CDR3 runs 16 residues. This clone came up a few times. Its antigen is still unknown. This receptor was taken from a human donor with non-small cell lung cancer who had a complete response to radiotherapy plus ipilimumab. The chain carries TRBV7-9 and TRBJ2-1; D gene ambiguous. Specimen: peripheral blood, collected from a patient treated with radiotherapy plus ipilimumab. CDR3: CASSPQEPSSYNEQFF. CDR3 bases: TGTGCCAGCAGCCCCCAGGAGCCGAGCTCCTACAATGAGCAGTTCTTC.